The 7 T cell receptor beta chains below all came from one sample that was sequenced in a study of blood T cell repertoires in COVID-19. The repertoire was sequenced with immunoSEQ multiplex PCR; TCRdb's copy has only in-frame clones and lacks some. The table has under 500,000 clones, 80% to 90% seen once. The sample consisted of PBMCs or T cells enriched from blood (not recorded which). Every receptor here comes from a man aged 30-40 years who had recovered from COVID-19.

In nucleotides, the CDR3 is TGTGCCAGCAGCTTACGCGAGGCCTACACTGAAGCTTTCTTT. It is translated as CASSLREAYTEAFF. The rearrangement links TRBV5-4 to TRBJ1-1; D not certain. Trimming removed 2 bases at V and 3 bases at J, with 11 bases between. This CDR3 has 14 residues. Germline-derived CDR1 and CDR2 are SGHNT and YYREEE (reference sequence).

This chain links TRBV28 with TRBJ2-1, with a weak D call TRBD2 (5 bases). The CDR3 is 17 residues long. Deletions cut 3 bases from V and 5 bases from J, with 20 bases between. Looked up from germline, CDR1 is MDHEN and CDR2 is SYDVKM. CDR3 in amino acids: CASSFSSGDVWDNEQFF. CDR3 DNA: TGTGCCAGCAGTTTTTCGAGCGGCGACGTTTGGGACAATGAGCAGTTCTTC.

The CDR3 DNA is TGTGCCAGCAGCTTAGAACCGGGATTAGGCTACGAGCAGTACTTC. Translating gives CASSLEPGLGYEQYF. This chain uses TRBV11-2 with TRBJ2-7, with D possibly being TRBD2 (5 bases). Trimming cost V 0 bases and J 3 bases, with 12 bases left between them. CDR3 length: 15 residues. Per the germline V gene, CDR1 is SGHAT and CDR2 is FQNNGV. The whole variable domain, remainder taken from reference TRBV11-2 and TRBJ2-7, is EAGVAQSPRYKIIEKRQSVAFWCNPISGHATLYWYQQILGQGPKLLIQFQNNGVVDDSQLPKDRFSAERLKGVDSTLKIQPAKLEDSAVYLCASSLEPGLGYEQYFGPGTRLTVT.

The V and J genes are TRBV4-1 and TRBJ1-2; weak D call: TRBD1 (6 bases). The V end lost 0 bases, the J end lost 2 bases, and 13 bases lay between the germline ends. Germline lookup yields CDR1 MGHRA and CDR2 YSYEKL. This CDR3 comprises 16 residues. The CDR3 DNA reads TGCGCCAGCAGCCAAGAGTCGAGGGGGGGGAACTATGGCTACACCTTC. Translation gives CASSQESRGGNYGYTF.

V gene TRBV9 combines with J gene TRBJ2-3, with D hard to call. Trimming shortened V by 3 bases and J by 3 bases, and 14 bases separated the two germline ends. The CDR3 spans 15 residues. CDR1 is SGDLS and CDR2 is YYNGEE in the germline V gene. The CDR3, as DNA: TGTGCCAGCAGCGAGGTATTGGAGTCGACAGATACGCAGTATTTT. Translated: CASSEVLESTDTQYF.

The chain combines TRBV7-2 with TRBJ1-2; TRBD1 agrees at 10 bases. J was trimmed by 5 bases and V by 1 base; bases with no gene match: 10. Per germline, CDR1 SGHTA and CDR2 FQGNSA. The CDR3 sequence is 17 residues long. This chain's CDR3 is CASSLVSPGTGEYGYTF. CDR3 sequence (DNA): TGTGCCAGCAGCTTAGTGTCCCCCGGGACAGGGGAATATGGCTACACCTTC.

CDR3 nucleotide sequence: TGCAGTGCTGGGGCTACAGATACGCAGTATTTT. Translation gives CSAGATDTQYF. The rearrangement joins TRBV20-1 to TRBJ2-3, with a possible D match to TRBD1 (5 bases). In germline, CDR1 is DFQATT, CDR2 SNEGSKA (reference sequence). The CDR3 consists of 11 residues. The germline V and J ends were trimmed by 5 bases and 3 bases, with 6 bases remaining between them.